The rows below give T cell receptor beta chains drawn from one sample of a study of T cell changes during pregnancy in multiple sclerosis. Sequencing was performed with immunoSEQ multiplex PCR; in TCRdb, only in-frame clones are kept and a portion is missing. This sample has about 68,000 clones, with around nine tenths found just once. Material: peripheral blood, obtained after pregnancy. These receptors all come from a female donor in good health, enrolled as a control in a pregnancy study. Both conserved end residues are trimmed from each CDR3. The order of the fields is CDR3 protein, V gene, CDR3 length, J gene.

ASTSQGANEQF,TRBV6-5,11,TRBJ2-1
ASSSAEYRSYEQY,TRBV18,13,TRBJ2-7
ASSLAGRLSYEQY,TRBV5-6,13,TRBJ2-7
ASSYDGQGIISYNEQF,TRBV28,16,TRBJ2-1
ASSPVGTPDTQY,TRBV18,12,TRBJ2-3
ASSLDPGETQY,TRBV11-3,11,TRBJ2-5
ATSTGDTHTDTQY,TRBV15,13,TRBJ2-3
ASSAQTGEAF,TRBV7-2,10,TRBJ1-1
ASSSQSGHEQF,TRBV28,11,TRBJ2-1
ASSFGTGGFNTEAF,TRBV11-2,14,TRBJ1-1
ASSPPTGGTGYT,TRBV18,12,TRBJ1-2
ASSTGREYEQY,TRBV7-2,11,TRBJ2-7
ASSRQGSNEQF,TRBV7-9,11,TRBJ2-1
ASSLRTSAFYEQY,TRBV18,13,TRBJ2-7
ASSRDRGVHT,TRBV18,10,TRBJ1-2
ASSIRTDFNYGYT,TRBV19,13,TRBJ1-2
ASSDGSYEQY,TRBV25-1,10,TRBJ2-7
SVADNSNQPQH,TRBV29-1,11,TRBJ1-5
ASSWGQGFYEQY,TRBV5-5,12,TRBJ2-7
ASSPQQGEANYGYT,TRBV18,14,TRBJ1-2
ASSEMTSCHEDEQF,TRBV2,14,TRBJ2-1
ASSDGGRDTQY,TRBV10-1,11,TRBJ2-3
ASSLRDYSNEQF,TRBV7-9,12,TRBJ2-1
ASKWGQGNDNSPLH,TRBV19,14,TRBJ1-6
ASSPSAGSTNEKLF,TRBV2,14,TRBJ1-4
ASRGQGRGYT,TRBV28,10,TRBJ1-2
ASSLASVNQPQH,TRBV7-9,12,TRBJ1-5
ASSPYGNTIY,TRBV7-2,10,TRBJ1-3
ASSWGQSKETQY,TRBV5-1,12,TRBJ2-5
ASSTGTQLIREQY,TRBV19,13,TRBJ2-7
ASSLAPGKADTQY,TRBV7-2,13,TRBJ2-3
ASSLTPRGGDTEAF,TRBV27,14,TRBJ1-1
ASTMGGVLQPQH,TRBV19,12,TRBJ1-5
ASSARTGFGEKLF,TRBV7-2,13,TRBJ1-4
ASSPGNQVIYGYT,TRBV9,13,TRBJ1-2
ASSLGTLNEQF,TRBV27,11,TRBJ2-1
ASSVGGQGRNTEAF,TRBV9,14,TRBJ1-1
ASRGQGRGNEQF,TRBV9,12,TRBJ2-1
ASSFLYGYT,TRBV28,9,TRBJ1-2
ASRPSDGGAHKKETQY,TRBV5-1,16,TRBJ2-5
ASTTTLAGSSYEQY,TRBV11-2,14,TRBJ2-7
ASSSRVSGTSTYNEQF,TRBV7-6,16,TRBJ2-1
ASRETFSYEQY,TRBV5-1,11,TRBJ2-7
ASTPGGRLSYEQY,TRBV5-1,13,TRBJ2-7
ASSESPFNSGNTIY,TRBV6-1,14,TRBJ1-3
ASSRSPAGRFEYNEQF,TRBV11-2,16,TRBJ2-1
ASSRDRGRIGDQPQH,TRBV10-2,15,TRBJ1-5
SVEVSGIYGYT,TRBV29-1,11,TRBJ1-2
ATSRAGGTVSNQPQH,TRBV15,15,TRBJ1-5
ASSGGDRANYGYT,TRBV6-1,13,TRBJ1-2
ASSLIFREETQY,TRBV7-9,12,TRBJ2-5
ASSAGTTEAF,TRBV27,10,TRBJ1-1
ASSSTTTTQPQH,TRBV11-2,12,TRBJ1-5
ASRPETGFHSPLH,TRBV28,13,TRBJ1-6
ASSSMSNSYEQY,TRBV5-4,12,TRBJ2-7